This T cell receptor (beta chain) was sequenced during a study of monozygotic twins with inflammatory bowel disease (dated by TCRdb to the late 2010s). About the investigation overall: In total, roughly 30 monozygotic twin pairs made up the full study: 19 Danish pairs, all IBD-discordant, plus nine German pairs, of which four were IBD-concordant and five were IBD-discordant. Each individual had, on average, about 151 000 unique TCRalpha sequences and 181 000 unique TCRbeta sequences available for analysis. Within discordant pairs, disease-associated traits were sought mainly by comparing IBD patients with their genetically identical healthy co-twins.

The CDR3 covers 15 residues, taking in both the cysteine and the phenylalanine. The entry carries no DNA sequence. Based on the germline V gene, the CDR1 and CDR2 sequences are SGHDT and YYEEEE. Results the study describes overall, beyond this receptor: The results gave no support for a single strong signal or clonotype linked to IBD. Repertoire similarity did not differ between concordant and discordant twins, which could be due to limited statistical power. Background noise and inter-individual variability may have been introduced into the repertoires by the differing immunosuppressive treatments among patients. Fewer clonotypes were shared with other individuals by IBD patients than by healthy twins, most markedly in patients showing signs of disease activity. The analysis was unable to tell different T cell subtypes apart. TCRbeta repertoire diversity, by inverse Simpson index, was decreased in IBD patients compared with their healthy co-twins.

From each donor, a roughly 2.7 ml peripheral blood sample was collected into PAXgene tubes and kept at -80 degrees C. Without any T cell sorting, total RNA was extracted from whole blood using the PAXgene blood miRNA kit on an automated QIAcube. Deep TCRalpha and TCRbeta repertoire profiling with unique molecular barcoding was performed on peripheral blood of monozygotic twin pairs concordant or discordant for inflammatory bowel disease. Smoking habits were recorded for all twin pairs, and individuals were classified as current, former or never smokers. The library was produced with 5' RACE. Preparation of each TCR library used around 3.5 ug of total RNA. For each sample, cDNA was synthesized in eight separate reactions using SMARTScribe reverse transcriptase. Unique molecular identifiers containing a 6-nucleotide sample barcode were introduced through template switching during cDNA synthesis. Amplification of TCRalpha and TCRbeta cDNA involved two nested PCRs of about 15 and 9 cycles, and each PCR was followed by bead purification. Before amplification, the cDNA was treated with uracil DNA-glycosylase and purified using the QIAquick PCR purification kit. The second PCR added Illumina TruSeq-compatible adapters along with sample-specific barcodes. Library quality and concentration were assessed using TapeStation and Qubit, and about 5.2 ng of each library was pooled. The pooled libraries were sequenced with 2 x 100 bp reads and custom sequencing primers on an Illumina HiSeq2500 single-index Rapid Run. As for the original processing: MiGEC version 1.2.6 was used for UMI-based consensus assembly, which corrected PCR and sequencing errors. V(D)J alignment, clonotype assembly and CDR3 extraction were performed with MiXCR version 2.1.1. Gene usage, clonotype sharing and MAIT/NKT TCR abundance were normalised by analysing the top 1000, 10 000 and 20 000 clonotypes per sample. Diversity was computed as the inverse Simpson index with the vegan R package after downsampling to 27 000 UMIs. Statistical testing used paired Mann-Whitney U tests on the discordant twin pairs and applied Benjamini-Hochberg correction for multiple testing. TCRdb reprocessed the reads; each CDR3 protein sequence makes one entry, and DNA is unavailable. The V and J calls come from TCRdb's annotation, not from the publication. The sample table records around 450,000 distinct CDR3 sequences. The top ten constitute approximately 2.4% of the sample.

For this clonotype: Its antigen target is currently unknown.

This sequence uses TRBV5-6 and TRBJ2-5; absent DNA, TCRdb's TRBD1 call cannot be checked. The sequencing input was blood. This clonotype originated in a human donor with ulcerative colitis or Crohn's disease, or a healthy co-twin of an affected twin (not recorded which). The CDR3: CASSLSWGTQETQYF.